Listed below are T cell receptor beta chains from one sample, sequenced in a study of shared clonotypes between healthy human individuals. The repertoire was sequenced with immunoSEQ multiplex PCR; TCRdb's copy has only in-frame clones and lacks some. The data show 1.5 million to 2.5 million clones, about 95% seen once. The sequenced sample was naive CD8+ T cells sorted from blood. Receptors were obtained from a young man in good health. CDR3s include the opening cysteine and the closing phenylalanine or tryptophan. D genes are given only for firm matches. Expanded clones are given a class, and other clones once, few, many or no size at all.

clone size,V gene,D gene,CDR3 length,J gene,CDR3 DNA,CDR3 protein
NA,TRBV10-3,TRBD1,14,TRBJ1-2,TGTGCCATCACGGGACAGGGGTTTAACTATGGCTACACCTTC,CAITGQGFNYGYTF
NA,TRBV29-1,TRBD1,17,TRBJ1-2,TGCAGCGTTGTGTTTACCGGGACAGGGGACGAGAACTATGGCTACACCTTC,CSVVFTGTGDENYGYTF
NA,TRBV7-8,NA,14,TRBJ2-7,TGTGCCAGCAGCTTAGGGGCCGCCGGTGGCGAGCAGTACTTC,CASSLGAAGGEQYF
NA,TRBV5-1,NA,11,TRBJ2-3,TGCGCCAGCAGCTTAGAAGATACGCAGTATTTT,CASSLEDTQYF
once,TRBV7-8,NA,14,TRBJ1-1,TGTGCCAGCAGCTTAGCGGAGGGGAACACTGAAGCTTTCTTT,CASSLAEGNTEAFF
NA,TRBV28,TRBD1,14,TRBJ2-7,TGTGCCAGCAGTTTGACAGGGGAATCCTACGAGCAGTACTTC,CASSLTGESYEQYF
NA,TRBV19,NA,15,TRBJ2-4,TGTGCCAGTACCAAGGACAGCTTAGCCAAAAACATTCAGTACTTC,CASTKDSLAKNIQYF
NA,TRBV6-1,TRBD1,15,TRBJ1-2,TGTGCCAGCAGTGAGGGGGACAGGGGGCTCTATGGCTACACCTTC,CASSEGDRGLYGYTF
NA,TRBV7-9,NA,14,TRBJ1-4,TGTGCCAGCAGCCCTCCCGACATTAATGAAAAACTGTTTTTT,CASSPPDINEKLFF
NA,TRBV6-1,TRBD1,15,TRBJ2-7,TGTGCCAGCAGTCCCGAAAGGGGACAGTCCTACGAGCAGTACTTC,CASSPERGQSYEQYF
NA,TRBV30,NA,15,TRBJ1-3,TGTGCCTGGAGTGCGACCCCAGGGATCGGAAACACCATATATTTT,CAWSATPGIGNTIYF
once,TRBV7-7,NA,13,TRBJ2-7,TGTGCTAGCAGCTTGGGGCTAGGGAGCGAGCAGTACTTC,CASSLGLGSEQYF
NA,TRBV7-8,NA,14,TRBJ1-6,TGTGCCAGCAGCTTAGAGGGGATTCATTCACCCCTCCACTTT,CASSLEGIHSPLHF
once,TRBV5-1,NA,14,TRBJ1-2,TGCGCCAGCAGCTTAAGCCCAGGGGACTATGGCTACACCTTC,CASSLSPGDYGYTF
once,TRBV15,TRBD1,14,TRBJ2-2,TGTGCCACCCTGGGACAGGGGACCCCCGGGGAGCTGTTTTTT,CATLGQGTPGELFF
NA,TRBV2,TRBD2,15,TRBJ2-7,TGTGCCAGCAGTGAGTTTGGGGAGGGAACCTACGAGCAGTACTTC,CASSEFGEGTYEQYF
NA,TRBV5-1,NA,14,TRBJ1-1,TGCGCCAGCAGCTTAGGGCAGGGGAGGACTGAAGCTTTCTTT,CASSLGQGRTEAFF
NA,TRBV7-2,TRBD2,16,TRBJ2-5,TGTGCCAGCAGTCTCAGTGGGGAGGGACTTCAAGAGACCCAGTACTTC,CASSLSGEGLQETQYF
once,TRBV28,TRBD1,15,TRBJ2-2,TGTGCCAGCACCCCGACAGGGGGGGACACCGGGGAGCTGTTTTTT,CASTPTGGDTGELFF
NA,TRBV15,NA,14,TRBJ1-1,TGTGCCACCAGCAGCCGACGACGGGGGGCTGAAGCTTTCTTT,CATSSRRRGAEAFF
NA,TRBV7-8,NA,16,TRBJ1-4,TGTGCCAGCAGCTCCGCTCTGTGGGAAGATAATGAAAAACTGTTTTTT,CASSSALWEDNEKLFF
few,TRBV27,NA,14,TRBJ1-6,TGTGCCAGCAGTTTAGGCCTTTTGAATTCACCCCTCCACTTT,CASSLGLLNSPLHF
NA,TRBV5-6,TRBD2,12,TRBJ2-7,TGTGCCAGCAGCGGGCTAGCGGGAGAGCAGTACTTC,CASSGLAGEQYF
NA,TRBV7-2,NA,15,TRBJ2-7,TGTGCCAGCAGCCACCCCGCCCAGCGGCCCTACGAGCAGTACTTC,CASSHPAQRPYEQYF
NA,TRBV4-3,TRBD2,15,TRBJ2-7,TGCGCCAGCAGCCAATCCTCTAGCGGGTTCTACGAGCAGTACTTC,CASSQSSSGFYEQYF
NA,TRBV12-5,NA,14,TRBJ1-1,TGTGCTAGTGCTCAGACCGGGTGGAACACTGAAGCTTTCTTT,CASAQTGWNTEAFF
NA,TRBV19,TRBD1,14,TRBJ1-4,TGTGCCAGTAGGGGCCGGACAGGGAATGAAAAACTGTTTTTT,CASRGRTGNEKLFF
NA,TRBV25-1,NA,14,TRBJ2-1,TGTGCCAGCAGTCACATGGCTGGGTACAATGAGCAGTTCTTC,CASSHMAGYNEQFF
NA,TRBV9,TRBD1,14,TRBJ1-2,TGTGCCAGCAGTGTACAGGGGGCAAGTAATGGCTACACCTTC,CASSVQGASNGYTF
NA,TRBV7-9,NA,16,TRBJ2-1,TGTGCCAGCAGCTCCTTGACAGTTGGGTCGGTGAATGAGCAGTTCTTC,CASSSLTVGSVNEQFF
NA,TRBV27,TRBD2,14,TRBJ2-2,TGTGCCAGCAGTTTAGCGGGAGGGCCGTGGGAGCTGTTTTTT,CASSLAGGPWELFF
NA,TRBV27,NA,14,TRBJ2-7,TGTGCCAGCGCTTTCCGGGGCCAAAACTACGAGCAGTACTTC,CASAFRGQNYEQYF
NA,TRBV10-2,TRBD2,15,TRBJ2-7,TGCGCCAGCAGTGCAACACTAGCGGGAGGGCGGGAGCAGTACTTC,CASSATLAGGREQYF
NA,TRBV5-1,NA,13,TRBJ2-5,TGCGCCAGCGAGGCGACGCCTCAAGAGACCCAGTACTTC,CASEATPQETQYF
NA,TRBV11-2,TRBD2,18,TRBJ2-1,TGTGCCAGCAGCTTCCAGTGGGGTAGCGGGGGATCCGGCAATGAGCAGTTCTTC,CASSFQWGSGGSGNEQFF
NA,TRBV7-6,NA,13,TRBJ2-3,TGTGCCAGCAGCTTAGGGGGGGGCCCTACGCAGTATTTT,CASSLGGGPTQYF
NA,TRBV7-6,TRBD2,18,TRBJ2-5,TGTGCCAGCAGCTTATATGGGACTAGCGGGGGGCCCCAAGAGACCCAGTACTTC,CASSLYGTSGGPQETQYF
NA,TRBV25-1,NA,13,TRBJ1-1,TGTGCCAGCAGTTGGACAGCTTACACTGAAGCTTTCTTT,CASSWTAYTEAFF
NA,TRBV10-3,TRBD2,14,TRBJ2-1,TGTGCCATCAGAGCGGGAGGGCCGGTAAATGAGCAGTTCTTC,CAIRAGGPVNEQFF
NA,TRBV27,NA,13,TRBJ1-2,TGTGCCAGCAGTTTAGAAACATTCGGGCCTCGGACCTTC,CASSLETFGPRTF
few,TRBV5-6,NA,13,TRBJ1-1,TGTGCCAGCAGCTTGGGAGGGGGCACTGAAGCTTTCTTT,CASSLGGGTEAFF
NA,TRBV6-5,NA,15,TRBJ2-7,TGTGCCAGCAGCTGGGGCGGGGTCCGCGTCAACGAGCAGTACTTC,CASSWGGVRVNEQYF
NA,TRBV19,TRBD1,13,TRBJ2-5,TGTGCCAGTGAAGGGGGCAGAGGGGAGACCCAGTACTTC,CASEGGRGETQYF
NA,TRBV27,TRBD2,14,TRBJ2-1,TGTGCCACCCTGGGGGGGAGCTCCTACAATGAGCAGTTCTTC,CATLGGSSYNEQFF
NA,TRBV27,TRBD2,19,TRBJ2-2,TGTGCCAGCAGTTCACGGGCACTCGGACTAGCGGGAAATACCGGGGAGCTGTTTTTT,CASSSRALGLAGNTGELFF